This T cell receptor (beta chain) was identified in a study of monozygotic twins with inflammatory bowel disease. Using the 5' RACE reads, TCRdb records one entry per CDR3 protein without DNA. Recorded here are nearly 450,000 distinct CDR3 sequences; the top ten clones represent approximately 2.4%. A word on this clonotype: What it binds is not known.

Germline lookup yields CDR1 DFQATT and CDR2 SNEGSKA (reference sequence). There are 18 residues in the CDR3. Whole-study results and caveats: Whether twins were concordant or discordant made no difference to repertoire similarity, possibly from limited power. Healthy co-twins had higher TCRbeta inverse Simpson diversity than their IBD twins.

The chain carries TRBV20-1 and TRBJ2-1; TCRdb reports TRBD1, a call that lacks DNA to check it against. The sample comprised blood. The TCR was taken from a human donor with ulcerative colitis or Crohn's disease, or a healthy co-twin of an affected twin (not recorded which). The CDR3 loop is CSAISPQAGLRGNNEQFF.